Described below is a single T cell receptor (beta chain) sequence and its context. This specimen comes from a study of CD8 T cells in Susac syndrome. Peripheral blood CD8+ and CD4+ T cells were profiled by TCR beta sequencing. The multiple sclerosis controls, all treatment-naive patients, had relapsing-remitting disease that was stable or active. Random hexamers were used to reverse transcribe 0.5 to 1 ug of RNA. With immunoSEQ multiplex PCR, TCR beta CDR3 was amplified across 54 Vbeta and 13 Jbeta. TCRdb re-analysed the immunoSEQ multiplex PCR reads in MiXCR, keeping a single row per CDR3 protein. The table includes approximately 180,000 distinct CDR3 sequences, approximately 93% detected once. V gave up 3 bases and J gave up 5 bases; unmatched junction bases: 6. The germline V gene has CDR1 DFQATT and CDR2 SNEGSKA (reference sequence). This CDR3 has 14 amino acids.

The TCR sequence derives from a human donor with multiple sclerosis. Material for sequencing was CD4+ T cells from PBMCs. V usage is TRBV20-1 and J usage is TRBJ2-2; TRBD2 agrees at 7 bases. CDR3 in DNA: TGCAGTGCTAGGGGGGACTATGCGACCGGGGAGCTGTTTTTT. Encoded protein: CSARGDYATGELFF.